The present entry profiles one T cell receptor (beta chain) with its context. Germline CDR1 reads ENHRY; CDR2 reads SYGVKD. The V and J ends lost 10 bases and 0 bases respectively, with 18 bases between them. The CDR3 has 15 residues. The source of the sample is a study of blood T cell repertoires in COVID-19. As for the study in general: The United States, Italy and Spain provided the acute and convalescent COVID-19 samples. From T cells, B-cell-depleted T cells, or PBMCs came the material, which was cDNA or gDNA.

Original analysis: Reference gene primer amplification yielded estimated nucleated cell counts. The data were produced by immunoSEQ multiplex PCR, yet TCRdb's version contains in-frame clones alone and is incomplete. The V and J calls and clone size come from that table; D and trimming were worked out from the DNA. The sample has around 150,000 clones; over 80% are singletons. The sequence came from a woman older than 75 with active or convalescent COVID-19. Sequenced input: peripheral blood. V gene TRBV10-3 combines with J gene TRBJ1-2, with a possible D match to TRBD1 (6 bases). CDR3 DNA: TGTGCCAGCTCCCCCGGACAGTTAGCTAACTATGGCTACACCTTC. This encodes CASSPGQLANYGYTF.